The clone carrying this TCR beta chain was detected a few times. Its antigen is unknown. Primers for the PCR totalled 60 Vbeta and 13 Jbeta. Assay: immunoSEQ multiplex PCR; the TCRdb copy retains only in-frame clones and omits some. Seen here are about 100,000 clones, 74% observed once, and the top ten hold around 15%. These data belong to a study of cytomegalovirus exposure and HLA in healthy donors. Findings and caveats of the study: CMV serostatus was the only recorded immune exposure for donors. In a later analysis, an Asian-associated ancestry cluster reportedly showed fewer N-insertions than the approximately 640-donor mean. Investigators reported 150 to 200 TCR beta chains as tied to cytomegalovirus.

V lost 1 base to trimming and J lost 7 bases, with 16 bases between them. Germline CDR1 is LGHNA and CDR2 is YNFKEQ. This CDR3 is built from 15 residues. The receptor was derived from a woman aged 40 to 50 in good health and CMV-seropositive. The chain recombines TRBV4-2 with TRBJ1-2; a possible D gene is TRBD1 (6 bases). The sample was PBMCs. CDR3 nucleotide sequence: TGTGCCAGCAGCCAAGGACGCGTGGGGGCCGGTGGCTACACCTTC. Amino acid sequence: CASSQGRVGAGGYTF.